What follows are 20 T cell receptor beta chains derived from one specimen sequenced in a study of T-cell memory formation after mild COVID-19. TCRdb processed the 5' RACE reads anew with MiXCR; each CDR3 protein has one entry. The sample shows just over 400,000 distinct CDR3 sequences, 23% of them seen only once. The sequencing input was PBMCs or a T cell subset sorted from them (not recorded which). The source is an adult woman who had mild COVID-19 (a few samples of this study predate the infection). Cell type and time point are not known.

This clonotype was detected only a few times. The J gene is TRBJ2-7, the V gene TRBV18; D may be TRBD1 (6 bases). Germline CDR1 is KGHSH and CDR2 is LQKENI. V was clipped by 3 bases and J by 7 bases, with 19 bases between them. CDR3 length equals 15 residues. The CDR3 DNA is TGTGCCAGCTCACCTACCGGACAGACTACGGGGGAGCAGTACTTC. It is translated as CASSPTGQTTGEQYF.

A few counts support this clonotype. CDR3 bases: TGTGCCAGCAGTCCCCGGGGGACTAGCGATGAGCAGTTCTTC. This encodes CASSPRGTSDEQFF. The chain carries TRBV12-3 or TRBV12-4 and TRBJ2-1; TRBD2 matches at 10 bases. The ends lost 5 bases at V and 8 bases at J; junction bases unmatched: 6. This CDR3 comprises 14 residues.

The chain combines TRBV7-9 with TRBJ1-4; D is unresolved. Germline V gene lookup returns CDR1 SEHNR and CDR2 FQNEAQ (reference sequence). The CDR3 is 15 amino acids. V lost 4 bases and J 3 bases, leaving 12 bases between the germline ends. CDR3 sequence (DNA): TGTGCCAGCAGCTCCTCTCAAACCCCTAATGAAAAACTGTTTTTT. Protein sequence: CASSSSQTPNEKLFF.

A single count supports this clonotype. V is TRBV9 and J is TRBJ2-3; no definite D call. CDR1 SGDLS and CDR2 YYNGEE come from the germline V gene. V was cut by 1 base and J by 2 bases, with 8 bases left in between. The CDR3 consists of 14 residues. The CDR3 spells CASSVSTVTDTQYF. DNA of the CDR3: TGTGCCAGCAGCGTAAGTACCGTCACAGATACGCAGTATTTT.

Ten or more counts support this clonotype. The rearrangement uses TRBV5-1 and TRBJ2-1, with TRBD2 matching over 12 bases. CDR3 length: 18 amino acids. V trimming: 4 bases; J trimming: 4 bases; junction bases outside the gene matches: 12. Germline V CDR1 and CDR2: SGHRS, YFSETQ. Here the CDR3 reads CASSPRRTGLAGYNEQFF. The CDR3 nucleotides are TGCGCCAGCAGCCCGAGGAGGACTGGACTAGCGGGATACAATGAGCAGTTCTTC.

The chain uses TRBV30 and TRBJ2-2; D perhaps matches TRBD2 (5 bases). The CDR3 covers 13 residues. The ends were cut back, 1 base at V and 5 bases at J, with 8 bases in the middle. Germline CDR1 and CDR2: GTSNPN and SVGIG (reference sequence). The CDR3 protein is CAWSGSATGELFF. In DNA form, the CDR3 reads TGTGCCTGGAGTGGTAGCGCAACCGGGGAGCTGTTTTTT.

A few counts support this clonotype. The CDR3 region has the DNA TGCAGTGCTAGGCATGACCGGGACACGATGAACACCGGGGAGCTGTTTTTT. This gives the protein CSARHDRDTMNTGELFF. The gene calls are TRBV20-1 and TRBJ2-2; TRBD1 is a possible D gene (6 bases). Trimming took off 3 bases at V and 1 base at J, with 18 bases between the two ends. This CDR3 has 17 amino acids. Looked up from germline, CDR1 is DFQATT and CDR2 is SNEGSKA (reference sequence).

The chain carries TRBV5-1 and TRBJ2-2; D uncertain. Germline V gene lookup returns CDR1 SGHRS and CDR2 YFSETQ. Trimming cost V 2 bases and J 4 bases, with 15 bases left between them. The CDR3 sequence is 16 residues long. CDR3 region: CASSFRGVSSTGELFF. The CDR3 region has the DNA TGCGCCAGCAGCTTTCGTGGGGTATCGAGCACCGGGGAGCTGTTTTTT. Supplemented by reference TRBV5-1 and TRBJ2-2, the full variable domain reads KAGVTQTPRYLIKTRGQQVTLSCSPISGHRSVSWYQQTPGQGLQFLFEYFSETQRNKGNFPGRFSGRQFSNSRSEMNVSTLELGDSALYLCASSFRGVSSTGELFFGEGSRLTVL.

The chain is built from TRBV27 and TRBJ1-6; no firm D call. Deletions cut 3 bases from V and 4 bases from J, with 7 bases between. The CDR3 length is 14 residues. From germline, CDR1 is MNHEY and CDR2 SMNVEV (reference sequence). CDR3 sequence: CASSFGKYNSPLHF. CDR3 bases: TGTGCCAGCAGTTTTGGGAAATATAATTCACCCCTCCACTTT.

The V and J genes are TRBV7-9 and TRBJ2-1; 7 nucleotides align to TRBD2. The germline CDR1 and CDR2 sequences are SEHNR and FQNEAQ (reference sequence). V lost 1 base to trimming and J lost 8 bases; unmatched junction nucleotides: 2. This CDR3 spans 13 amino acids. CDR3 nucleotides: TGTGCCAGCAGCTTAGGGCTAGCGGATGAGCAGTTCTTC. This gives the protein CASSLGLADEQFF. The full variable domain, rest sourced from reference TRBV7-9 and TRBJ2-1, is DTGVSQNPRHKITKRGQNVTFRCDPISEHNRLYWYRQTLGQGPEFLTYFQNEAQLEKSRLLSDRFSAERPKGSFSTLEIQRTEQGDSAMYLCASSLGLADEQFFGPGTRLTVL.

The V and J genes are TRBV6-2 or TRBV6-3 and TRBJ2-7; TRBD1 matches at 7 bases. This CDR3 has 16 amino acids. V shed 2 bases and J 2 bases; nucleotides not matched to a gene: 9. Germline assignment: CDR1 MNHEY and CDR2 SVGEGT. The CDR3: CASSYPRRGGAYEQYF. CDR3 in DNA: TGTGCCAGCAGTTACCCCCGACGAGGGGGCGCCTACGAGCAGTACTTC.

This clonotype was recorded a few times. The V call is TRBV24-1, the J call TRBJ2-2; TRBD1 agrees at 7 bases. Trimming removed 7 bases from V and 6 bases from J; junction bases left unmatched: 7. This CDR3 is 14 amino acids long. The germline V gene encodes CDR1 KGHDR and CDR2 SFDVKD. The CDR3 bases are TGTGCCACCAGGGGCACAGGGGCGGCCGGGGAGCTGTTTTTT. It yields the protein CATRGTGAAGELFF.

This clonotype has more than one count but fewer than ten. This chain connects TRBV15 to TRBJ2-1; no definite D call. Germline CDR1 LNHNV, CDR2 YYDKDF (reference sequence). V lost 0 bases, J lost 8 bases, and 11 bases lay in between. The CDR3 sequence is 14 residues long. CDR3 in amino acids: CATSRDRSFHEQFF. The CDR3, as DNA: TGTGCCACCAGCAGAGATCGGAGTTTCCATGAGCAGTTCTTC.

The sample holds a few counts of this clonotype. The chain carries TRBV11-2 and TRBJ2-3, with D possibly matching TRBD2 (5 bases). CDR3 size: 15 residues. Germline V gene lookup returns CDR1 SGHAT and CDR2 FQNNGV. V was clipped by 2 bases and J by 0 bases, with 9 bases between them. CDR3: CASSLQRTSTDTQYF. CDR3 DNA sequence: TGTGCCAGCAGCTTACAGCGGACTAGCACAGATACGCAGTATTTT.

In this sample, this clonotype turned up a few times. CDR3 DNA sequence: TGTGCCAGCAGTTCCCTCTGGGACAGGGGACACAATGAGCAGTTCTTC. It translates to CASSSLWDRGHNEQFF. The chain joins TRBV6-2 or TRBV6-3 to TRBJ2-1, with TRBD1 matching over 10 bases. This CDR3 region has 16 residues. Losses at the gene ends were 4 bases for V and 5 bases for J; bases not matched to a gene: 8. Germline-derived CDR1 and CDR2 are MNHEY and SVGEGT.

This clonotype has just a few counts. The chain is built from TRBV3-1 and TRBJ1-6, with D unclear. The CDR3 is made up of 13 amino acids. Germline lookup yields CDR1 LGHDT and CDR2 YNNKEL (reference sequence). The V and J ends lost 3 bases and 8 bases respectively, with 8 bases between them. The chain's CDR3 is CASSQQEYSPLHF. The DNA for the CDR3 is TGTGCCAGCAGCCAGCAGGAATATTCACCCCTCCACTTT.

This clonotype has more than one count but fewer than ten. This chain joins TRBV5-6 and TRBJ2-5; the D gene is possibly TRBD2 (6 bases). The germline V and J ends were trimmed by 0 bases and 5 bases, with 11 bases remaining between them. This CDR3 has 14 amino acids. Germline V gene sequence: CDR1 SGHDT, CDR2 YYEEEE. CDR3 region: CASSLGLVSETQYF. The CDR3, as DNA: TGTGCCAGCAGCTTGGGACTAGTTAGCGAGACCCAGTACTTC. Full variable domain (missing parts from reference TRBV5-6 and TRBJ2-5): DAGVTQSPTHLIKTRGQQVTLRCSPKSGHDTVSWYQQALGQGPQFIFQYYEEEERQRGNFPDRFSGHQFPNYSSELNVNALLLGDSALYLCASSLGLVSETQYFGPGTRLLVL.

This chain joins TRBV9 and TRBJ2-1, with 10 positions matching TRBD2. CDR1 and CDR2 (germline): SGDLS, YYNGEE. Losses at the gene ends were 0 bases for V and 3 bases for J; bases not matched to a gene: 3. The CDR3 has 16 amino acids. The CDR3 here is CASSVASGSIYNEQFF. CDR3 nucleotide sequence: TGTGCCAGCAGCGTAGCTAGCGGGAGCATCTACAATGAGCAGTTCTTC. Full variable domain (outside the CDR3, taken from reference TRBV9 and TRBJ2-1): DSGVTQTPKHLITATGQRVTLRCSPRSGDLSVYWYQQSLDQGLQFLIQYYNGEERAKGNILERFSAQQFPDLHSELNLSSLELGDSALYFCASSVASGSIYNEQFFGPGTRLTVL.

The rearrangement uses TRBV23-1 and TRBJ2-3; 12 bases align to TRBD2. TRBV23-1 is classed as an ORF, of uncertain function. There are 17 residues in the CDR3. J gave up 2 bases and V 8 bases, and 11 bases lay outside the gene matches. CDR3: CASGALTSGGDTDTQYF. CDR3 nucleotide sequence: TGCGCCAGCGGGGCCCTGACTAGCGGGGGTGACACAGATACGCAGTATTTT.

At least ten counts were recorded for this clonotype. The chain employs TRBV9 and TRBJ1-1, with unresolved D. V dropped 0 bases and J dropped 4 bases, with 7 bases sitting between them. This CDR3 comprises 13 residues. Germline values: CDR1 SGDLS, CDR2 YYNGEE. CDR3 DNA: TGTGCCAGCAGCGTAGGGGTTGGCACTGAAGCTTTCTTT. Its translation: CASSVGVGTEAFF.